Presented here are 20 T cell receptor beta chains from one specimen sequenced in a study of CD8 T cells in ankylosing spondylitis (dated by TCRdb to about 2017). Library creation used 5' RACE. The sample was run on an Illumina HiSeq 2500. Clones were called with MiXCR by TCRdb after fastp trimmed the public reads at Q25, and only in-frame beta chains were retained. When rows share a CDR3 protein, they turn into one entry using the most common DNA and genes. This sample gives more than 150,000 distinct CDR3 sequences in total; over 15% of them show up just once. Jointly, the top ten make up 4.3% of the sample. The sequenced material came from blood, either unsorted or a sorted T cell fraction (not recorded which). The source of these receptors is a male donor aged 10-35 years with ankylosing spondylitis or in good health (not recorded which). Donor details come from another sample of the same person, matched by shared clones.

This clonotype occurred many times. This chain links TRBV29-1 with TRBJ2-2; 8 bases match TRBD1. Losses at the gene ends were 0 bases for V and 6 bases for J; bases not matched to a gene: 9. The CDR3 has 16 amino acids. Germline V lookup: CDR1 SQVTM, CDR2 ANQGSEA. The CDR3 coding sequence is TGCAGCGTTGAAGAGCCGGGACAGGCTGGCTCCGGGGAGCTGTTTTTT. Translating gives CSVEEPGQAGSGELFF.

This clonotype was observed at least ten times. The rearrangement links TRBV5-1 to TRBJ2-1, with 9 bases identical to TRBD1. The germline gives CDR1 SGHRS, CDR2 YFSETQ. Trimming took 0 bases from V and 2 from J; bases not matched to a gene: 3. The CDR3 consists of 16 residues. The CDR3 is CASSLDGQGPYNEQFF. DNA of the CDR3: TGCGCCAGCAGCTTGGACGGACAGGGGCCCTACAATGAGCAGTTCTTC. Drawing the rest from reference TRBV5-1 and TRBJ2-1, the complete variable domain is KAGVTQTPRYLIKTRGQQVTLSCSPISGHRSVSWYQQTPGQGLQFLFEYFSETQRNKGNFPGRFSGRQFSNSRSEMNVSTLELGDSALYLCASSLDGQGPYNEQFFGPGTRLTVL.

The V gene is TRBV6-5, the J gene TRBJ2-1, with TRBD1 identical over 7 bases. The CDR3 has 15 residues. In germline, CDR1 is MNHEY, CDR2 SVGAGI. V gave up 0 bases and J gave up 9 bases; unmatched junction bases: 8. CDR3 residues: CASSYSPTGAVEQFF. For the CDR3, the DNA is TGTGCCAGCAGTTACTCACCTACAGGGGCGGTTGAGCAGTTCTTC.

V is TRBV5-6 and J is TRBJ2-7; 8 nucleotides match TRBD1. Germline CDR1 and CDR2: SGHDT and YYEEEE. The ends lost 4 bases at V and 4 bases at J; junction bases unmatched: 4. The CDR3 has 13 residues. CDR3 DNA sequence: TGTGCCAGCAGCAAAACAGGGGGGTACGAGCAGTACTTC. This encodes CASSKTGGYEQYF.

This sequence joins TRBV2 and TRBJ1-1; D possibly corresponds to TRBD1 (5 bases). CDR3 length equals 12 residues. Trimming removed 7 bases from V and 4 bases from J, with 10 bases in between. Germline V lookup: CDR1 SNHLY, CDR2 FYNNEI. The DNA of the CDR3 is TGTGCCAGCAATGGGGGTGGCACTGAAGCTTTCTTT. It is translated as CASNGGGTEAFF.

J is TRBJ2-7 and V is TRBV21-1; TRBD2 was called by the table and not checked on the DNA. TRBV21-1 is described as a pseudogene. This CDR3 is 17 amino acids long. The CDR3 nucleotides read TGTGCCAGCAGCAAAGACCTCCTAGCGGGATCCCCCTACGAGCAGTACTTC. This codes for CASSKDLLAGSPYEQYF.

The chain is built from TRBV10-3 and TRBJ2-1; D is possibly TRBD1 or TRBD2 (5 bases each). V was pared by 0 bases and J by 5 bases, with 8 bases between. CDR1 ENHRY and CDR2 SYGVKD come from the germline V gene. The CDR3 sequence is 14 residues long. The CDR3 DNA is TGTGCCATCAGTGAGTCGGGGGAAGACAATGAGCAGTTCTTC. Translation: CAISESGEDNEQFF.

This clonotype has a count of ten or more. This sequence joins TRBV20-1 and TRBJ2-1; D is perhaps TRBD2 (6 bases). The germline CDR1 and CDR2 sequences are DFQATT and SNEGSKA (reference sequence). The CDR3 loop spans 15 amino acids. V lost 2 bases and J 3 bases, leaving 14 bases between the germline ends. CDR3 nucleotide sequence: TGCAGTGCTAGACCTCCGGGACTCATCTACAATGAGCAGTTCTTC. Its translation: CSARPPGLIYNEQFF.

This clonotype has ten or more counts. This chain uses TRBV24-1 with TRBJ2-2, with a possible D match to TRBD2 (5 bases). Trimming left V 2 bases short and J 0 bases short, with 21 bases between. This CDR3 has 20 amino acids. Germline assignment: CDR1 KGHDR and CDR2 SFDVKD. The CDR3 DNA follows: TGTGCCACCAGTGATTGGTCTAGGCCAGGCCGGACTTCGAACACCGGGGAGCTGTTTTTT. Translation: CATSDWSRPGRTSNTGELFF.

This clonotype came up many times. The rearrangement links TRBV6-1 to TRBJ2-2; 8 bases match TRBD1. Germline values: CDR1 MNHNS, CDR2 SASEGT. The CDR3 runs to 15 residues. Trimming took 8 bases from V and 3 from J; bases not matched to a gene: 8. The CDR3 loop is CASRPPQGDTGELFF. DNA of the CDR3: TGTGCCAGCCGGCCACCACAGGGGGACACCGGGGAGCTGTTTTTT.

The chain has TRBV19 and TRBJ2-1, with TRBD1 as a possible D gene (5 bases). Germline V gene data show CDR1 as LNHDA and CDR2 as SQIVND (reference sequence). The CDR3 has 16 amino acids. V lost 3 bases to trimming and J lost 5 bases, with 17 bases between them. Here the CDR3 DNA reads TGTGCCAGTAGTATTGACAGCCGTGGGGCTAACAATGAGCAGTTCTTC. This sequence encodes CASSIDSRGANNEQFF.

This clonotype has a count of ten or more. This sequence joins TRBV4-3 and TRBJ2-1; 9 nucleotides line up with TRBD2. This CDR3 is 16 amino acids long. After removal of 3 bases from V and 2 bases from J, the junction contained 5 bases not matched to a gene. CDR1 and CDR2 from the germline V gene are LGHNA and YSLEER. The CDR3 loop reads CASSQGLAGAYNEQFF. In nucleotides, the CDR3 is TGCGCCAGCAGCCAGGGTTTAGCGGGAGCCTACAATGAGCAGTTCTTC.

This clonotype has at least ten counts. The chain uses TRBV7-8 and TRBJ2-7; D not certain. Germline V gene sequence: CDR1 SGHVS, CDR2 FQNEAQ. The CDR3 runs 15 residues. V dropped 1 base and J dropped 1 base, with 11 bases sitting between them. CDR3 residues: CASSLGISGSYEQYF. CDR3 nucleotide sequence: TGTGCCAGCAGCTTAGGGATTAGTGGTTCCTACGAGCAGTACTTC.

The chain uses TRBV11-2 and TRBJ2-7; TRBD1 or TRBD2 may be the D gene (6 bases each). Trimming removed 0 bases from V and 7 bases from J, with 10 bases in between. The CDR3 covers 13 residues. From germline, CDR1 is SGHAT and CDR2 FQNNGV. The CDR3 region is CASSLERGQEQYV. Here the CDR3 DNA reads TGTGCCAGCAGCTTAGAACGGGGGCAGGAGCAGTACGTC.

This clonotype was seen ten or more times. V and J are TRBV10-1 and TRBJ1-5; D possibly corresponds to TRBD1 (5 bases). The germline V gene has CDR1 WNHNN and CDR2 SYGVQD (reference sequence). This CDR3 spans 13 amino acids. Trimming removed 4 bases at V and 8 bases at J, with 12 bases between. As DNA, the CDR3 is TGCGCCAGCAGTGGGGGGGTCGAGGAGCCCCAGCATTTT. Translated: CASSGGVEEPQHF.

This clonotype appeared many times. The V call is TRBV5-8, the J call TRBJ2-2; 7 bases line up with TRBD2. The CDR3 length is 16 residues. V gave up 5 bases and J gave up 4 bases; unmatched junction bases: 11. The germline gives CDR1 SGHTS, CDR2 YDEGEE. CDR3 loop: CASSLLGGSRTGELFF. The DNA of the CDR3 is TGTGCCAGCAGTCTTCTCGGGGGGAGTCGCACCGGGGAGCTGTTTTTT. The entire variable domain, with the rest obtained from reference TRBV5-8 and TRBJ2-2, is as follows: EAGVTQSPTHLIKTRGQQATLRCSPISGHTSVYWYQQALGLGLQFLLWYDEGEERNRGNFPPRFSGRQFPNYSSELNVNALELEDSALYLCASSLLGGSRTGELFFGEGSRLTVL.

This clonotype was seen many times. This rearrangement joins TRBV11-2 to TRBJ2-2; maybe TRBD2 (6 bases). The V end lost 1 base, the J end lost 0 bases, and 12 bases lay between the germline ends. Germline CDR1 reads SGHAT; CDR2 reads FQNNGV. The CDR3 length is 17 residues. CDR3: CASSLGTSTSNTGELFF. CDR3 DNA: TGTGCCAGCAGCTTAGGCACTAGCACTTCGAACACCGGGGAGCTGTTTTTT.

This clonotype was recorded many times. The chain has TRBV12-3 or TRBV12-4 and TRBJ1-6, with 7 bases matching TRBD1. This CDR3 is built from 15 residues. J lost 7 bases, V lost 3 bases, and 6 bases had no gene match. The CDR3 DNA reads TGTGCCAGCAGTTTCATCAGGGGGGCGAATTCACCCCTCCACTTT. This codes for CASSFIRGANSPLHF.

The V and J genes are TRBV20-1 and TRBJ2-5; perhaps TRBD2 as D (5 bases). The germline V and J ends were trimmed by 5 bases and 5 bases, with 15 bases remaining between them. Germline V gene data show CDR1 as DFQATT and CDR2 as SNEGSKA (reference sequence). CDR3 length: 13 amino acids. CDR3 nucleotide sequence: TGCAGTGCTCCTAGCCTCCTCCCCGAGACCCAGTACTTC. This translates into CSAPSLLPETQYF.

This clonotype was observed many times. The J gene is TRBJ2-1, the V gene TRBV10-3; 7 bases line up with TRBD2. CDR3 size: 15 residues. Per germline, CDR1 ENHRY and CDR2 SYGVKD. The trim removed 6 bases at V and 7 bases at J, leaving 12 bases unmatched. The CDR3 DNA is TGTGCCATCAGGCCCGACAGCGGGACGGTAAATGAGCAGTTCTTC. This codes for CAIRPDSGTVNEQFF.